The 31 T cell receptor beta chains listed next were all sequenced from one sample in a study of blood T cells in healthy people across ages (dated by TCRdb to the mid-2010s). The library relied on 5' RACE. Sequencing relied on an Illumina HiSeq 2500. A second PCR of roughly 7 to 11 cycles was performed with a sample-barcoded 5' primer and a J-beta primer mix. TCRdb cleaned the public reads at Q25 with fastp, built clones with MiXCR and kept in-frame beta chains. All rows with the same CDR3 protein become a single entry with the most common DNA and genes. Present in this sample are about 970,000 distinct CDR3 sequences, roughly 51% of which were seen just once. The top ten clones comprise roughly 23% of the sample. The sequenced material came from blood. Receptor source: a woman aged 60-70 years in good health.

This clonotype was counted a few times. The chain is built from TRBV12-3 or TRBV12-4 and TRBJ2-1; 9 nucleotides line up with TRBD2. The CDR3 is 14 amino acids. The V and J ends lost 3 bases and 5 bases, in that order; junction bases with no gene match: 2. This CDR3 is CASSFGTSNNEQFF. The CDR3 DNA reads as TGTGCCAGCAGTTTTGGGACTAGCAACAATGAGCAGTTCTTC.

The V call is TRBV4-1, the J call TRBJ2-3; 8 bases line up with TRBD2. This CDR3 comprises 16 residues. Germline assignment: CDR1 MGHRA and CDR2 YSYEKL. J lost 3 bases, V lost 0 bases, and 5 bases had no gene match. The CDR3, as DNA: TGCGCCAGCAGCCAAGAAATGGGCGGGAGGACAGATACGCAGTATTTT. Translated, it gives CASSQEMGGRTDTQYF.

This clonotype was counted between two and nine times. V gene TRBV29-1 combines with J gene TRBJ2-1; TRBD2 aligns across 7 bases. Germline values: CDR1 SQVTM, CDR2 ANQGSEA. J lost 3 bases, V lost 4 bases, and 6 bases had no gene match. The length of the CDR3 is 14 residues. The CDR3 DNA is TGCAGCGTTGTTCGCCAGCGGGACTACAATGAGCAGTTCTTC. Its protein product is CSVVRQRDYNEQFF.

The rearrangement links TRBV6-1 to TRBJ2-7, with TRBD2 matching 11 bases. J was trimmed by 2 bases and V by 6 bases; bases with no gene match: 6. This CDR3 is 15 amino acids long. The germline V gene encodes CDR1 MNHNS and CDR2 SASEGT. Written as DNA, the CDR3 is TGTGCCAGCAGACCGACTAGCGGGATTGCCTACGAGCAGTACTTC. Translated: CASRPTSGIAYEQYF.

This clonotype has a handful of counts. This rearrangement joins TRBV19 to TRBJ2-4, with no clear D. The DNA end lines up better with TRBJ2-7; the J call may be wrong. CDR1 is LNHDA, CDR2 SQIVND, per germline (reference sequence). The CDR3 runs 13 residues. The CDR3 nucleotides read TGTGCCAGTAGTCCTGGATTCTTCTACGAGCAGTACTTC. It codes for CASSPGFFYEQYF.

This clonotype was seen a handful of times. The chain recombines TRBV20-1 with TRBJ2-5, with no clear D. V gave up 6 bases and J gave up 7 bases, with 21 bases separating them. This CDR3 spans 14 amino acids. Germline values: CDR1 DFQATT, CDR2 SNEGSKA (reference sequence). The CDR3 region is CSAVPRGEAWTQYF. CDR3 DNA sequence: TGCAGTGCCGTTCCCAGAGGCGAGGCATGGACCCAGTACTTC.

The chain employs TRBV6-6 and TRBJ2-2; D gene uncertain. This CDR3 is 14 amino acids long. Germline V CDR1 and CDR2: MNHNY, SVGAGI (reference sequence). Trimming took 5 bases from V and 1 from J, leaving 8 bases between them. CDR3 in amino acids: CASSLNRNTGELFF. CDR3 sequence (DNA): TGTGCCAGCAGTCTGAACAGGAACACCGGGGAGCTGTTTTTT.

The chain couples TRBV29-1 to TRBJ2-7; 7 nucleotides align to TRBD2. The CDR3 is 13 amino acids. Germline CDR1 reads SQVTM; CDR2 reads ANQGSEA. Trimming cost V 1 base and J 1 base; bases outside gene matches: 1. DNA for the CDR3: TGCAGCGTTGAAGCTAGCGGTTCCTACGAGCAGTACTTC. Protein sequence: CSVEASGSYEQYF.

This chain links TRBV4-3 with TRBJ2-1, with TRBD2 matching 9 bases. TRBJ2-7 matches the DNA end more closely, so the J call is doubtful. There are 16 residues in the CDR3. Germline CDR1 and CDR2: LGHNA and YSLEER. CDR3 sequence (DNA): TGCGCCAGCAGCCAAATAGCGGGAGATCTCTACAATGAGCAGTACTTC. Its protein is CASSQIAGDLYNEQYF.

This clonotype was seen only a few times. This chain joins TRBV7-9 and TRBJ2-7; D gene ambiguous. Germline V gene lookup returns CDR1 SEHNR and CDR2 FQNEAQ (reference sequence). There are 14 residues in the CDR3. V was trimmed by 2 bases and J by 3 bases, leaving 11 bases between them. Here the CDR3 DNA reads TGTGCCAGCAGCTTAATAGGACCGAGCTACGAGCAGTACTTC. Translation: CASSLIGPSYEQYF.

V gene TRBV7-2 combines with J gene TRBJ2-3, with D hard to call. This CDR3 region has 15 residues. V was trimmed by 1 base and J by 0 bases, leaving 8 bases between them. Germline V lookup: CDR1 SGHTA, CDR2 FQGNSA. The CDR3 here is CASSLVSQSTDTQYF. DNA for the CDR3: TGTGCCAGCAGCTTAGTCTCGCAGAGCACAGATACGCAGTATTTT.

The chain carries TRBV11-2 and TRBJ2-1; no clear D. Germline V gene data show CDR1 as SGHAT and CDR2 as FQNNGV. V lost 5 bases, J lost 6 bases, and 14 bases lay in between. This CDR3 comprises 14 residues. In DNA form, the CDR3 reads TGTGCCAGCAGCCCCCTCAGGAACTCCAATGAGCAGTTCTTC. Residues: CASSPLRNSNEQFF.

V and J are TRBV6-5 and TRBJ1-2; 11 bases fit TRBD1. CDR3 length: 15 residues. Germline values: CDR1 MNHEY, CDR2 SVGAGI. Trimming cost V 3 bases and J 8 bases; bases outside gene matches: 8. CDR3 amino acids: CASSYRTGGAYGYTF. The CDR3 DNA sequence: TGTGCCAGCAGTTATAGGACAGGGGGCGCTTACGGCTACACCTTC.

This chain links TRBV29-1 with TRBJ2-1, with 8 bases lining up with TRBD1. V was pared by 4 bases and J by 10 bases, with 21 bases of the junction left unmatched. The CDR3 has 17 residues. Germline CDR1 SQVTM, CDR2 ANQGSEA. The CDR3 protein is CSVAVYYQGAQPKEQFF. The CDR3 DNA is TGCAGCGTTGCGGTCTATTATCAGGGGGCGCAGCCCAAGGAGCAGTTCTTC.

This chain links TRBV28 with TRBJ2-5, with D maybe TRBD1 (6 bases). Germline V lookup: CDR1 MDHEN, CDR2 SYDVKM. This CDR3 contains 13 residues. The germline V and J ends were trimmed by 5 bases and 9 bases, with 16 bases remaining between them. Here the CDR3 reads CASSLGTPAAQYF. DNA of the CDR3: TGTGCCAGCAGTCTTGGGACACCTGCGGCCCAGTACTTC.

V and J are TRBV6-1 and TRBJ2-3; possible D gene TRBD1, 6 bases. Germline CDR1 reads MNHNS; CDR2 reads SASEGT. This CDR3 comprises 15 residues. With 3 bases removed from V and 3 bases from J, the gap between germline ends came to 13 bases. The CDR3 nucleotides are TGTGCCAGCAGTGAGGTTGGCAGGGGAACAGATACGCAGTATTTT. As protein: CASSEVGRGTDTQYF.

The gene calls are TRBV12-3 or TRBV12-4 and TRBJ1-1; 10 nucleotides line up with TRBD1. The trim removed 6 bases at V and 7 bases at J, leaving 5 bases unmatched. This CDR3 spans 13 amino acids. The CDR3: CASRLRDRGEAFF. In DNA, the CDR3 is TGTGCCAGCAGACTCCGGGACAGGGGTGAAGCTTTCTTT.

V usage is TRBV6-6 and J usage is TRBJ2-5, with TRBD2 identical over 10 bases. The CDR3 is 14 amino acids. The V and J ends lost 6 bases and 5 bases, in that order; junction bases with no gene match: 6. Germline CDR1 and CDR2: MNHNY and SVGAGI (reference sequence). CDR3 in DNA: TGTGCCAGCAGGGAGAGCGGGAGGGCGGAGACCCAGTACTTC. This encodes CASRESGRAETQYF.

In this sample, this clonotype turned up a few times. The V call is TRBV4-1, the J call TRBJ2-3; D might be TRBD2 (7 bases). The CDR3 length is 18 residues. Germline CDR1 MGHRA, CDR2 YSYEKL. The V end was cut by 0 bases, the J end by 2 bases, with 18 bases between. The CDR3 region is CASSQDREGGRDTDTQYF. CDR3 in DNA: TGCGCCAGCAGCCAAGATAGGGAAGGGGGGAGGGACACAGATACGCAGTATTTT.

V and J are TRBV7-9 and TRBJ2-7; 7 nucleotides line up with TRBD2. In germline, CDR1 is SEHNR, CDR2 FQNEAQ (reference sequence). This CDR3 contains 16 residues. V dropped 4 bases and J dropped 6; count of bases not matched to a gene: 15. This chain's CDR3 is CASSSLAEFTQGEQYF. The CDR3 DNA is TGTGCCAGCAGCTCGCTAGCGGAGTTCACCCAAGGCGAGCAGTACTTC.

About this clonotype itself: The junction shows a germline mismatch at one end, possibly a read error. The J gene is TRBJ2-6, the V gene TRBV12-3 or TRBV12-4; no clear D gene. The CDR3 is made up of 12 amino acids. The chain's CDR3 is CAINSGANVLTF. The CDR3 DNA reads as TGCGCCATCAACTCTGGGGCCAACGTCCTGACTTTC.

This clonotype was recorded a few times. V is TRBV5-1 and J is TRBJ2-1, with TRBD1 matching over 8 bases. The V gene's germline CDR1 is SGHRS and CDR2 YFSETQ. Trimming at V came to 4 bases and at J to 4 bases, leaving 7 bases not matched to a gene. The CDR3 runs 15 residues. CDR3 region: CASSPRQGYYNEQFF. CDR3 DNA sequence: TGCGCCAGCAGCCCGAGACAGGGGTATTACAATGAGCAGTTCTTC.

This chain uses TRBV4-2 with TRBJ2-1; possibly TRBD1 for D (6 bases). V was trimmed by 4 bases and J by 4 bases, leaving 17 bases between them. Looked up from germline, CDR1 is LGHNA and CDR2 is YNFKEQ. CDR3 length equals 16 residues. CDR3 DNA sequence: TGTGCCAGCAGCCCTCGGATAGGGGGAAATTACAATGAGCAGTTCTTC. Its translation: CASSPRIGGNYNEQFF.

The rearrangement links TRBV12-3 or TRBV12-4 to TRBJ1-2; D is unclear. The length of the CDR3 is 12 residues. The V and J ends lost 3 bases and 6 bases respectively, with 8 bases between them. CDR3 in amino acids: CASSFTGHGYTF. The CDR3 bases are TGTGCCAGCAGTTTTACGGGCCATGGCTACACCTTC.

The chain recombines TRBV2 with TRBJ2-1, with TRBD1 identical over 10 bases. Germline V gene lookup returns CDR1 SNHLY and CDR2 FYNNEI. CDR3 length: 14 residues. V shed 6 bases and J 2 bases; nucleotides not matched to a gene: 1. CDR3 protein: CASRGQGTYNEQFF. The CDR3 region has the DNA TGTGCCAGCAGGGGACAGGGGACCTACAATGAGCAGTTCTTC.

This clonotype has only a few counts. V and J are TRBV20-1 and TRBJ2-7; D is perhaps TRBD2 (5 bases). Between the trimmed V and J ends, which lost 6 bases and 0 bases, there was a span of 15 bases. This CDR3 spans 14 amino acids. Germline V gives CDR1 DFQATT, CDR2 SNEGSKA (reference sequence). Here the CDR3 DNA reads TGCAGTGCCGCGATGAGGAGGAGCTCCTACGAGCAGTACTTC. This gives the protein CSAAMRRSSYEQYF.

The chain joins TRBV5-6 to TRBJ1-2; D unclear. Trimming shortened V by 4 bases and J by 8 bases, and 18 bases separated the two germline ends. CDR1 SGHDT and CDR2 YYEEEE come from the germline V gene. CDR3 size: 14 residues. The CDR3 is CASSRMAGSYGYTF. The DNA for the CDR3 is TGTGCCAGCAGCCGTATGGCTGGGTCCTACGGCTACACCTTC.

This clonotype has only a few counts. The chain combines TRBV27 with TRBJ2-3; 8 positions agree with TRBD2. Germline V gene data show CDR1 as MNHEY and CDR2 as SMNVEV (reference sequence). The CDR3 has 16 amino acids. After removal of 0 bases from V and 2 bases from J, the junction contained 4 bases not matched to a gene. The CDR3 loop is CASSLSIAGFTDTQYF. The CDR3 DNA reads as TGTGCCAGCAGTTTATCGATAGCGGGATTCACAGATACGCAGTATTTT.

The chain has TRBV7-9 and TRBJ2-4; 9 nucleotides match TRBD1. The better agreement between TRBJ2-7 and the DNA end casts doubt on the J call. This CDR3 has 15 amino acids. CDR1 is SEHNR, CDR2 FQNEAQ, per germline (reference sequence). This CDR3 is CASSRTGDGRCEQYF. Written as DNA, the CDR3 is TGTGCCAGCAGCCGGACAGGGGACGGGAGGTGCGAGCAGTACTTC.

The chain combines TRBV7-2 with TRBJ2-1, with D possibly TRBD2 on 5 matching bases. This CDR3 has 13 amino acids. Germline loops: CDR1 SGHTA, CDR2 FQGNSA. Between the trimmed V and J ends, which lost 5 bases and 5 bases, there was a span of 10 bases. Written as DNA, the CDR3 is TGTGCCAGCAGCCAACCGGGGAACAATGAGCAGTTCTTC. This translates into CASSQPGNNEQFF.

Here the CDR3 reads CASRKDDEKLFF. The CDR3 nucleotides are TGTGCCAGCAGGAAGGACGATGAAAAACTGTTTTTT. This chain uses TRBV12-3 or TRBV12-4 with TRBJ1-4, with no clear D. With 6 bases removed from V and 6 bases from J, the gap between germline ends came to 8 bases. This CDR3 has 12 residues.